The next 31 T cell receptor beta chains were all read from a single sample in a study of TET2 disruption in CD19-targeted CAR T cells. Some clones are missing from TCRdb's copy, which holds only in-frame ones; the method was immunoSEQ multiplex PCR. The sample yields about 25,000 clones, of which the top ten take up 1.5% to 2%. No cognate antigen is known for these TCRs. This sample's treatment: autologous CTL019 cells: CD19 CAR with 4-1BB and CD3 zeta domains. This specimen consisted of CD8- CAR+ T cells sorted from cultured blood T cells, obtained for CD19 CAR T cell therapy. Subset: CD8-negative CAR-positive T cells from the infusion product. All receptors come from a man aged 70-80 years with chronic lymphocytic leukemia.

CDR3 DNA (partial): TGTGCCAGCTCTGACAGGTCAAATTCACCC. Translating it yields CASSDRSNSP. The whole CDR3 sequence reads CASSDRSNSPLHF. V gene TRBV19 combines with J gene TRBJ1-6, with D maybe TRBD1 (6 bases). The read halts 3 residues ahead of the CDR3 end, with the missing end drawn from the germline J gene. With 9 bases removed from V and 7 bases from J, the gap between germline ends came to 13 bases. The length of the CDR3 is 13 residues. Germline V gene lookup returns CDR1 LNHDA and CDR2 SQIVND (reference sequence).

In regard to this clone: The CDR3 extends 3 residues past the end of the read, so its final part is completed from the germline J gene. The J gene is TRBJ1-1, the V gene TRBV11-1; TRBD1 is a possible D gene (5 bases). CDR3 length equals 15 residues. In germline, CDR1 is SGHAT, CDR2 FQDESV (reference sequence). This CDR3 is CASSPTSGGIYEAFF. Incomplete CDR3 DNA: TGTGCCAGCAGCCCGACTAGCGGGGGGATCTATGAG.

Comments on this clone: The sequence runs out 3 residues before the end of the CDR3; the remainder is reconstructed from the germline J gene. J is TRBJ2-4 and V is TRBV11-2; D possibly corresponds to TRBD1 (6 bases). From germline, CDR1 is SGHAT and CDR2 FQNNGV. The CDR3 sequence is 13 residues long. CDR3 residues: CASSFQQGVDQYF. Incomplete CDR3 DNA: TGTGCCAGCAGCTTCCAACAGGGAGTCGAT.

As regards this clone: Sequencing ends 3 residues short of the CDR3 end; the germline J gene provides the rest. The V call is TRBV19, the J call TRBJ1-2; a weak D match, TRBD1 (5 bases). There are 15 residues in the CDR3. From germline, CDR1 is LNHDA and CDR2 SQIVND (reference sequence). V was shortened by 3 bases and J by 6 bases, with 17 bases between the two germline ends. CDR3 residues: CASSILAGPIDGYTF. The CDR3 bases that were read are TGTGCCAGTAGTATTCTTGCAGGGCCCATCGATGGC.

In the case of this clone: The read falls 3 residues short of the CDR3 end, and the missing part is taken from the germline J gene. The chain employs TRBV24-1 and TRBJ2-7, with D possibly being TRBD1 (5 bases). The CDR3 contains 15 residues. V dropped 4 bases and J dropped 3 bases, with 15 bases sitting between them. Looked up from germline, CDR1 is KGHDR and CDR2 is SFDVKD. The covered CDR3 bases are TGTGCCACCAGTGACCCTGCGACAGCAATCTACGAG. This sequence encodes CATSDPATAIYE. The entire CDR3 sequence reads CATSDPATAIYEQYF.

A remark on this clone: The observed sequence ends 3 residues before the CDR3 terminus, with the missing tail filled in from the germline J gene. The chain carries TRBV20-1 and TRBJ1-6, with 7 bases that match TRBD1. The CDR3 totals 14 residues. Looked up from germline, CDR1 is DFQATT and CDR2 is SNEGSKA (reference sequence). Trimming took 0 bases from V and 7 from J; bases not matched to a gene: 3. CDR3 amino acids: CSARDRTGNSPLHF. The CDR3 DNA, read in part, is TGCAGTGCTAGAGATCGGACAGGCAATTCACCC.

In the case of this clone: The DNA ends 3 residues before the CDR3 does, and the rest of the CDR3 is filled in from the germline J gene. This sequence joins TRBV7-3 and TRBJ2-5; maybe TRBD2 (5 bases). The CDR3 loop spans 13 amino acids. CDR1 is SGHTA, CDR2 FQGTGA, per germline. Deletions cut 5 bases from V and 3 bases from J, with 10 bases between. The part of the CDR3 DNA that was read is TGTGCCAGCAGCACCTCTAGCAAAGAGACC. Its protein product is CASSTSSKET. The full CDR3 protein is CASSTSSKETQYF.

A note on this clone: The CDR3 is cut off 3 residues early in the read; its end comes from the germline J gene. This chain uses TRBV4-2 with TRBJ2-7, with D tentatively TRBD1 (5 bases). Trimming removed 4 bases from V and 5 bases from J, with 18 bases in between. CDR3 size: 15 residues. From germline, CDR1 is LGHNA and CDR2 YNFKEQ. CDR3 protein: CASSPDSGSKNEQYF. The covered CDR3 bases are TGTGCCAGCAGCCCGGATTCAGGGTCCAAGAACGAG.

Worth noting for this clone: The read comes to an end 3 residues before the CDR3 does, leaving the germline J gene to fill in the end. The genes are TRBV12-3 or TRBV12-4 and TRBJ2-6; tentative D call: TRBD2 (5 bases). Trimming removed 5 bases from V and 2 bases from J, with 13 bases in between. The CDR3 extends over 16 amino acids. The CDR3: CASSPPPGAGANVLTF. CDR3 DNA, as far as it was read: TGTGCCAGCAGTCCCCCCCCCGGGGCTGGGGCCAACGTC.

A note on this clone: The read is 3 residues too short to cover the CDR3 end, so that end is filled in from the germline J gene. The rearrangement uses TRBV11-3 and TRBJ2-1; D possibly corresponds to TRBD2 (6 bases). The CDR3 covers 13 residues. The germline CDR1 and CDR2 sequences are SGHNT and YENEEA. V dropped 5 bases and J dropped 4 bases, with 9 bases sitting between them. CDR3 region: CASSTGVYNEQFF. CDR3 bases read: TGTGCCAGCAGCACGGGGGTTTACAATGAG.

A note on this clone: The CDR3 is cut off 3 residues early in the read; its end comes from the germline J gene. The V gene is TRBV20-1, the J gene TRBJ2-3; 8 nucleotides match TRBD2. The V and J ends lost 5 bases and 1 base, in that order; junction bases with no gene match: 14. The CDR3 is made up of 17 amino acids. Germline CDR1 DFQATT, CDR2 SNEGSKA (reference sequence). The CDR3 bases that were read are TGCAGTGCTTCTCTCCCTGTGAGCGGGGGACGCACAGATACG. This translates into CSASLPVSGGRTDT. The entire CDR3 sequence reads CSASLPVSGGRTDTQYF.

A remark on this clone: The read gets to within 3 residues of the CDR3 end, and the germline J gene fills in the rest. The V gene is TRBV7-3, the J gene TRBJ2-4; 9 bases map to TRBD1. The CDR3 spans 13 residues. The germline CDR1 and CDR2 sequences are SGHTA and FQGTGA. CDR3 residues: CASSSQTGGTQYF. CDR3 DNA (partial): TGTGCCAGCAGCTCCCAGACAGGGGGGACT. Full variable domain (outside the CDR3, taken from reference TRBV7-3 and TRBJ2-4): GAGVSQTPSNKVTEKGKYVELRCDPISGHTALYWYRQSLGQGPEFLIYFQGTGAADDSGLPNDRFFAVRPEGSVSTLKIQRTERGDSAVYLCASSSQTGGTQYFGAGTRLSVL.

Comment on this clone: The CDR3 goes on 3 residues after the read ends, and that part is filled in from the germline J gene. Other DNA sequences in the sample encode the same CDR3. The chain combines TRBV7-6 with TRBJ1-1; D unclear. This CDR3 is 15 amino acids long. CDR1 is SGHVS and CDR2 is FNYEAQ in the germline V gene. Deletions cut 1 base from V and 0 bases from J, with 9 bases between. The CDR3 sequence: CASSLGGALNTEAFF. The covered CDR3 bases are TGTGCCAGCAGCTTAGGCGGAGCATTGAACACTGAA. Full variable domain (rest looked up from reference TRBV7-6 and TRBJ1-1): GAGVSQSPRYKVTKRGQDVALRCDPISGHVSLYWYRQALGQGPEFLTYFNYEAQQDKSGLPNDRFSAERPEGSISTLTIQRTEQRDSAMYRCASSLGGALNTEAFFGQGTRLTVV.

A remark on this clone: The read ends 3 residues before the CDR3 terminus; that terminus is restored from the germline J gene. The chain links TRBV2 to TRBJ1-1; D gene uncertain. The CDR3 is 14 residues long. CDR1 SNHLY and CDR2 FYNNEI come from the germline V gene. V gave up 7 bases and J gave up 0 bases, with 12 bases separating them. CDR3 DNA (partial): TGTGCCAGCACCCTAGGTGATATGAACACTGAA. Translated, it gives CASTLGDMNTE. The full CDR3 protein is CASTLGDMNTEAFF.

To note about this clone: The missing CDR3 end, 3 residues past where the read stops, is filled in from the germline J gene. This chain joins TRBV7-3 and TRBJ1-2, with 12 bases matching TRBD1. CDR1 SGHTA and CDR2 FQGTGA come from the germline V gene. The CDR3 contains 16 residues. CDR3 DNA (partial): TGTGCCAGCTCCCTCGGGACAGGGGGCGCGACAGATACC. As protein: CASSLGTGGATDT. In full, the CDR3 is CASSLGTGGATDTYTF.

A word on this clone: The read stops 3 residues short of the end of the CDR3; the missing end is completed from the germline J gene. The chain combines TRBV19 with TRBJ2-3; TRBD2 agrees at 7 bases. V was pared by 7 bases and J by 6 bases, with 13 bases of the junction left unmatched. Germline loops: CDR1 LNHDA, CDR2 SQIVND (reference sequence). This CDR3 has 15 amino acids. The sequenced part of the CDR3 DNA is TGTGCCAGTACCCCCGGGACTACCCAGAGGGATACG. This translates into CASTPGTTQRDT. The CDR3 as a whole reads CASTPGTTQRDTQYF. The full variable domain, with the rest looked up from reference TRBV19 and TRBJ2-3, is DGGITQSPKYLFRKEGQNVTLSCEQNLNHDAMYWYRQDPGQGLRLIYYSQIVNDFQKGDIAEGYSVSREKKESFPLTVTSAQKNPTAFYLCASTPGTTQRDTQYFGPGTRLTVL.

In regard to this clone: The CDR3 extends 3 residues past the end of the read, so its final part is completed from the germline J gene. The chain couples TRBV29-1 to TRBJ1-2; TRBD1 matches at 9 bases. The ends lost 1 base at V and 4 bases at J; junction bases unmatched: 7. CDR1 is SQVTM, CDR2 ANQGSEA, per germline. This CDR3 contains 15 residues. The sequenced part of the CDR3 DNA is TGCAGCGTTGAAGCCCTTACGGACAGGGGCTATGGC. Encoded protein: CSVEALTDRGYG. Given in full, the CDR3 is CSVEALTDRGYGYTF.

This CDR3 reads CASSQDRGKGYQETQYF. The sequenced part of the CDR3 DNA is TGTGCCAGCAGCCAAGATAGAGGTAAAGGGTATCAAGAGACC. The chain recombines TRBV3-1 (or the pseudogene TRBV3-2) with TRBJ2-5; D unresolved. Coverage ceases 3 residues before the CDR3 finishes, and the germline J gene fills in the end. With 0 bases removed from V and 2 bases from J, the gap between germline ends came to 16 bases. Germline-derived CDR1 and CDR2 are LGHDT and YNNKEL (reference sequence). CDR3 size: 17 residues.

As regards this clone: With the read ending 3 residues before the CDR3 end, the germline J gene is used to fill in that end. Other DNA variants within this sample encode the same CDR3. The chain has TRBV18 and TRBJ1-1; no reliable D call. Germline V gene lookup returns CDR1 KGHSH and CDR2 LQKENI. This CDR3 is built from 15 residues. The CDR3 reads CASSPSQESSYEAFF. The CDR3 DNA, read in part, is TGTGCCAGCTCACCGTCCCAGGAGAGCTCCTACGAG.

A remark on this clone: The CDR3 goes on 3 residues after the read ends, and that part is filled in from the germline J gene. V gene TRBV19 combines with J gene TRBJ1-4; D not certain. The ends were cut back, 6 bases at V and 8 bases at J, with 16 bases in the middle. The CDR3 totals 14 residues. Germline CDR1 is LNHDA and CDR2 is SQIVND (reference sequence). The CDR3 reads CASSPRGAREKLFF. The CDR3 DNA, read in part, is TGTGCCAGTAGCCCGCGGGGAGCTCGGGAAAAA.

Concerning this clone: The read gets to within 3 residues of the CDR3 end, and the germline J gene fills in the rest. This chain connects TRBV2 to TRBJ2-5, with TRBD1 matching 8 bases. Trimming took 8 bases from V and 4 from J; bases not matched to a gene: 6. In germline, CDR1 is SNHLY, CDR2 FYNNEI. This CDR3 spans 13 amino acids. CDR3 protein: CASYIGQGETQYF. Partial CDR3 DNA: TGTGCCAGCTATATCGGACAGGGAGAGACC.

Concerning this clone: Sequencing ends 3 residues short of the CDR3 end; the germline J gene provides the rest. The chain has TRBV2 and TRBJ1-2; no clear D gene. The CDR3 has 12 residues. In germline, CDR1 is SNHLY, CDR2 FYNNEI. This chain's CDR3 is CASSEIRGDYTF. Partial CDR3 DNA: TGTGCCAGCAGTGAAATCCGGGGTGAC.

Regarding this clone: The read finishes 3 residues shy of the CDR3 end, and the germline J gene is used to complete it. The J gene is TRBJ2-5, the V gene TRBV2; 12 nucleotides match TRBD2. V lost 5 bases, J lost 6 bases, and 7 bases stayed unmatched. The germline CDR1 and CDR2 sequences are SNHLY and FYNNEI. The CDR3 has 15 residues. The covered CDR3 bases are TGTGCCAGCAGTTCGACTAGCGGGGGAGGAAAGACC. This sequence encodes CASSSTSGGGKT. The entire CDR3 is CASSSTSGGGKTQYF.

In regard to this clone: With the read ending 3 residues before the CDR3 end, the germline J gene is used to fill in that end. The chain combines TRBV2 with TRBJ2-3; D call uncertain. Germline lookup yields CDR1 SNHLY and CDR2 FYNNEI. The CDR3 covers 15 residues. CDR3 protein: CASSGLANSNQPQYF. CDR3 DNA (partial): TGTGCCAGCAGTGGCTTAGCAAATAGCAATCAGCCG.

Details on this clone: The CDR3 end falls 3 residues outside the read, so it is completed with the germline J gene. The chain links TRBV11-3 to TRBJ2-3, with TRBD2 matching over 9 bases. The germline CDR1 and CDR2 sequences are SGHNT and YENEEA. V was clipped by 1 base and J by 8 bases; unmatched bases: 4. CDR3 size: 14 residues. CDR3 loop: CASSLGVAGATQYF. The CDR3 DNA, read in part, is TGTGCCAGCAGCTTAGGGGTAGCGGGAGCTACG.

As regards this clone: The CDR3 end lies 3 residues beyond the end of the read and is filled in from the germline J gene. Distinct nucleotide sequences in the sample also encode this CDR3. The chain joins TRBV28 to TRBJ1-1; possibly TRBD1 for D (5 bases). CDR3 length: 14 residues. With 5 bases removed from V and 6 bases from J, the gap between germline ends came to 16 bases. In germline, CDR1 is MDHEN, CDR2 SYDVKM. The CDR3 sequence: CASSPGGGSPEAFF. The covered CDR3 bases are TGTGCCAGCAGTCCCGGTGGGGGGTCCCCTGAA.

Concerning this clone itself: The sequenced fragment ends 3 residues before the CDR3 boundary, so the rest is inferred from the germline J gene. This chain joins TRBV6-2 or TRBV6-3 and TRBJ2-7; 7 bases line up with TRBD1. Germline V gene sequence: CDR1 MNHEY, CDR2 SVGEGT. V trimming: 7 bases; J trimming: 1 base; junction bases outside the gene matches: 4. CDR3 length: 13 amino acids. The CDR3 is CASKTGLSYEQYF. The CDR3 DNA, read in part, is TGTGCCAGCAAGACAGGGCTATCCTACGAG.

As for this clone: The read ends 3 residues before the CDR3 terminus; that terminus is restored from the germline J gene. The chain carries TRBV7-9 and TRBJ2-4; 9 nucleotides match TRBD1. Germline CDR1 is SEHNR and CDR2 is FQNEAQ (reference sequence). The CDR3 covers 15 residues. Partial CDR3 DNA: TGTGCCAGCAGCTTAATGGGGGACAGGGAAGAGACT. It specifies CASSLMGDREET. The whole CDR3 sequence reads CASSLMGDREETQYF.

With regard to this clone: The read falls 3 residues short of the CDR3 end, and the missing part is taken from the germline J gene. The genes are TRBV12-3 or TRBV12-4 and TRBJ2-5; TRBD1 matches at 9 bases. CDR3 length: 14 residues. Germline trimming cut 6 bases from V and 5 bases from J; bases unmatched to any gene: 7. The CDR3 DNA, read in part, is TGTGCCAGCAGCACGGGACAGGGCGGGGAGACC. The encoded protein is CASSTGQGGET. The whole CDR3 sequence is CASSTGQGGETQYF.

As for this clone: The read ends 3 residues before the CDR3 terminus; that terminus is restored from the germline J gene. The chain carries TRBV7-9 and TRBJ2-5; weak D call: TRBD2 (7 bases). The CDR3 runs 15 residues. Germline loops: CDR1 SEHNR, CDR2 FQNEAQ (reference sequence). Trimming removed 0 bases at V and 4 bases at J, with 12 bases between. CDR3 in amino acids: CASSLARGGPETQYF. The sequenced part of the CDR3 DNA is TGTGCCAGCAGCTTAGCGCGCGGGGGCCCAGAGACC.

In regard to this clone: The sequence runs out 3 residues before the end of the CDR3; the remainder is reconstructed from the germline J gene. The chain links TRBV7-9 to TRBJ2-3; D unclear. The ends were cut back, 5 bases at V and 7 bases at J, with 10 bases in the middle. Germline CDR1 reads SEHNR; CDR2 reads FQNEAQ (reference sequence). The CDR3 sequence is 12 residues long. The CDR3 spells CASSPNHYTQYF. The part of the CDR3 DNA that was read is TGTGCCAGCAGCCCAAATCACTATACG. The whole variable domain, remainder taken from reference TRBV7-9 and TRBJ2-3, is DTGVSQNPRHKITKRGQNVTFRCDPISEHNRLYWYRQTLGQGPEFLTYFQNEAQLEKSRLLSDRFSAERPKGSFSTLEIQRTEQGDSAMYLCASSPNHYTQYFGPGTRLTVL.